These T cell receptor beta chains were read from a single sample in a study of human T cells and chemical hapten exposure. MiXCR, applied by TCRdb to the RACE reads, yields one record per CDR3 protein. The sample lists approximately 260,000 distinct CDR3 sequences; about 8.6% were seen once. Sequencing was performed on whole blood, taken in connection with sensitization to the hapten diphenylcyclopropenone (DPC). These receptors came from a woman in her thirties or forties with alopecia areata. Some clones in this sample may be carry-over from other donors' samples. Each CDR3 is given with its conserved first and last residue. The D gene is left open where the match is weak. Clone size is given for some rows only: seen once, a few or many times, or a class if the clone is expanded.

D	V	J	size	DNA	CDR3
.	TRBV11-2	TRBJ2-3	many	TGTGCCAGCAGCTCGGAGGGCCGGGCAGATACGCAGTATTTT	CASSSEGRADTQYF
.	TRBV12-3/TRBV12-4	TRBJ2-5	.	TGTGCCAGCAGTTTAGTTGCAGGAAAGGAGACCCAGTACTTC	CASSLVAGKETQYF
TRBD2	TRBV4-2	TRBJ2-7	few	TGTGCCAGCAGCCAAACGGGAGGGCCCAACGAGCAGTACTTC	CASSQTGGPNEQYF
.	TRBV12-3/TRBV12-4	TRBJ2-6	.	TGTGCCAGCAGCTCACCCAATGCAGGGGCCAACGTCCTGACTTTC	CASSSPNAGANVLTF
.	TRBV20-1	TRBJ2-2	few	TGCAGTGCTAGTACACCAAACACCGGGGAGCTGTTTTTT	CSASTPNTGELFF
TRBD1	TRBV25-1	TRBJ1-6	.	TGTGCCAGCAGGGAATCGGACAGGGGGAAGTCACCCCTCCACTTT	CASRESDRGKSPLHF
.	TRBV7-9	TRBJ1-2	.	TGTGCCAGCAGCAGCAGGGGTATCTATGGCTACACCTTC	CASSSRGIYGYTF
.	TRBV7-2	TRBJ2-3	many	TGTGCCAGCAGCTTAGCCACAGATACGCAGTATTTT	CASSLATDTQYF
.	TRBV9	TRBJ2-7	few	TGTGCCAGCAGCCCCTCCGGGCTACCCCGGTACGAGCAGTACTTC	CASSPSGLPRYEQYF
.	TRBV6-5	TRBJ1-4	few	TGTGCCAGCAGTTACGGGCGGTATGAAAAACTGTTTTTT	CASSYGRYEKLFF
TRBD2	TRBV3-1	TRBJ2-3	.	TGTGCCAGCAGCCAAACTGCTACTAGCGGCCGGCCAGATACGCAGTATTTT	CASSQTATSGRPDTQYF
.	TRBV7-2	TRBJ2-7	many	TGTGCCAGCAGCTTAGGGACTGAGCAGTACTTC	CASSLGTEQYF
.	TRBV20-1	TRBJ2-3	.	TGCAGTGCTAGTCGCACTAGCCCAGGAGCTACTTACACAGATACGCAGTATTTT	CSASRTSPGATYTDTQYF
.	TRBV28	TRBJ2-2	.	TGTGCCAGCAGGTCCCCTGGGGCCGGGGAGCTGTTTTTT	CASRSPGAGELFF
.	TRBV7-2	TRBJ2-1	many	TGTGCCAGCAGCTTAGGCCTGACACCTCCGTCCTACAATGAGCAGTTCTTC	CASSLGLTPPSYNEQFF
.	TRBV7-2	TRBJ2-7	many	TGTGCCAGCAGCTTAGAGGCAACCTACGAGCAGTACTTC	CASSLEATYEQYF
.	TRBV3-1	TRBJ1-5	many	TGTGCCAGCAGCCAGGGCCCCAATCAGCCCCAGCATTTT	CASSQGPNQPQHF
.	TRBV12-3/TRBV12-4	TRBJ2-2	.	TGTGCCAGCAGGCGTATTTTGATACGGGAGCTGTTTTTT	CASRRILIRELFF
.	TRBV12-3/TRBV12-4	TRBJ1-5	few	TGTGCCAGCAGTTTTAAGGGCGACAATCAGCCCCAGCATTTT	CASSFKGDNQPQHF
TRBD1	TRBV19	TRBJ2-7	.	TGTGCCAGTAGTCCTGGACAGGGGGCGGGCGAGCAGTACTTC	CASSPGQGAGEQYF
.	TRBV20-1	TRBJ2-5	.	TGCAGTGCTAGGAGTACTAGCCACGGAGGGGCAGAGACCCAGTACTTC	CSARSTSHGGAETQYF
TRBD1	TRBV24-1	TRBJ1-2	many	TGTGCCACCAGTGATTCCTCAATTGGACAGGTGGCGGAAGGCTACACCTTC	CATSDSSIGQVAEGYTF
.	TRBV3-1	TRBJ2-7	many	TGTGCCAGCAGCCAAATAACGGTAACGGGAGTCGACGAGCAGTACTTC	CASSQITVTGVDEQYF
.	TRBV20-1	TRBJ2-3	few	TGCAGCAACGTGGACCGACTTTCGTACACAGATACGCAGTATTTT	CSNVDRLSYTDTQYF
.	TRBV27	TRBJ2-1	.	TGTGCCAGCAGTCGCGGAGGAGGGGCCTACAATGAGCAGTTCTTC	CASSRGGGAYNEQFF
.	TRBV12-3/TRBV12-4	TRBJ1-5	.	TGTGCCAGCAGTACCGCCCCCTCAGGGAATCAGCCCCAGCATTTT	CASSTAPSGNQPQHF
.	TRBV7-8	TRBJ1-2	.	TGTGCCAGCAGCTCCGGACCTGATGGCTACACCTTC	CASSSGPDGYTF
TRBD1	TRBV7-9	TRBJ1-5	many	TGTGCCAGCAGCACACAGGGGGATCAGCCCCAGCATTTT	CASSTQGDQPQHF
.	TRBV6-1	TRBJ1-5	.	TGTGCCAGCAGCCAGCAGTGGCTCGGCAATCAGCCCCAGCATTTT	CASSQQWLGNQPQHF
.	TRBV12-3/TRBV12-4	TRBJ1-1	.	TGTGCCAGCAGTATACACACAGAGAACACTGAAGCTTTCTTT	CASSIHTENTEAFF
TRBD1	TRBV2	TRBJ1-2	few	TGTGCCAGCAGCCGACAGGGCCGCGAATCCTATGGCTACACCTTC	CASSRQGRESYGYTF
.	TRBV10-3	TRBJ2-3	few	TGTGCCATCATGACGCGGGATACGCAGTATTTT	CAIMTRDTQYF
TRBD2	TRBV9	TRBJ2-5	few	TGTGCCAGCAGCGTAGGACTAGCGGGAGCCGGAGAGACCCAGTACTTC	CASSVGLAGAGETQYF
.	TRBV7-9	TRBJ2-1	few	TGTGCCAGCAGCTGGGGTTACAATGAGCAGTTCTTC	CASSWGYNEQFF
.	TRBV20-1	TRBJ2-1	few	TGCAGTGCTAGAGATAAGGTGAATGAGCAGTTCTTC	CSARDKVNEQFF
.	TRBV7-9	TRBJ1-3	.	TGTGCCAGCAGCTTACTTGGAGGGGTCTCTGGAAACACCATATATTTT	CASSLLGGVSGNTIYF
.	TRBV2	TRBJ2-7	few	TGTGCCAGCACTCTAGGTAACCTCGCGATCTCCGAGCAGTACTTC	CASTLGNLAISEQYF
.	TRBV29-1	TRBJ2-2	.	TGCAGCGTTCTTCCGAGACTACCGAACACCGGGGAGCTGTTTTTT	CSVLPRLPNTGELFF
TRBD2	TRBV20-1	TRBJ2-1	.	TGCAGTGCGAGGACTAGCGGGGCTTATTCCTACAATGAGCAGTTCTTC	CSARTSGAYSYNEQFF
TRBD2	TRBV18	TRBJ2-7	few	TGTGCCAGCTCACCGGGGCTAGCGGTGGGTAACGAGCAGTACTTC	CASSPGLAVGNEQYF
TRBD2	TRBV7-3	TRBJ2-3	many	TGTGCCAGCAGCCTAACCGGGACTCGGGGGGCAGATACGCAGTATTTT	CASSLTGTRGADTQYF
TRBD2	TRBV3-1	TRBJ2-1	.	TGTGCCAGCAGCCAAGGAGCGGGAGGGCCCGGTGAGCAGTTCTTC	CASSQGAGGPGEQFF
.	TRBV27	TRBJ2-1	few	TGTGCCAGCAGTTGGACCTCTTCGGGGCCCTACAATGAGCAGTTCTTC	CASSWTSSGPYNEQFF
.	TRBV29-1	TRBJ1-1	.	TGCAGCGTTGAAGGTGAATTCACTGAAGCTTTCTTT	CSVEGEFTEAFF
.	TRBV12-3/TRBV12-4	TRBJ1-6	.	TGTGCCAGCAGTACCGAGGCCCTTAATTCACCCCTCCACTTT	CASSTEALNSPLHF
.	TRBV7-6	TRBJ2-5	.	TGTGCCAGCAGCTTGACGGAGGGCCGAGAGACCCAGTACTTC	CASSLTEGRETQYF
.	TRBV7-2	TRBJ2-3	.	TGTGCCAGCAGCTTAGTACCCGGGGGCCGGGCAGATACGCAGTATTTT	CASSLVPGGRADTQYF
TRBD1	TRBV3-1	TRBJ1-1	few	TGTGCCAGCAGCCAACAGGGGGCCAGAAACACTGAAGCTTTCTTT	CASSQQGARNTEAFF
.	TRBV7-8	TRBJ2-3	.	TGTGCCAGCAGCCCTAGGGGGAGTTTGGATACGCAGTATTTT	CASSPRGSLDTQYF
.	TRBV29-1	TRBJ2-7	few	TGCAGCGTTGAAGTGGGTAACGTCTACGAGCAGTACTTC	CSVEVGNVYEQYF
TRBD1	TRBV28	TRBJ1-6	many	TGTGCCAGCAGTCCGGGACAGGGTAGTTCACCCCTCCACTTT	CASSPGQGSSPLHF
TRBD1	TRBV20-1	TRBJ2-5	.	TGCAGTGCTCCCCGGGGGACAGGGGGGACCCAGTACTTC	CSAPRGTGGTQYF
.	TRBV4-1	TRBJ2-7	.	TGCGCCAGCAGCCAAGAAGTATGGCGCGAGCAGTACTTC	CASSQEVWREQYF
TRBD1	TRBV5-4	TRBJ1-1	many	TGTGCCAGCGCAGGGGGCATCATGAACACTGAAGCTTTCTTT	CASAGGIMNTEAFF
TRBD1	TRBV11-3	TRBJ2-2	.	TGTGCCAGCAGCTCATCGAGGGGCTGGGACAGCACCTTTTCTTCCGGGGAGCTGTTTTTT	CASSSSRGWDSTFSSGELFF